The 16 T cell receptor beta chains presented below share a single source sample, sequenced in a study of blood T cell repertoires in COVID-19. Sequenced by immunoSEQ multiplex PCR; TCRdb stores in-frame clones only, minus some. Of under 250,000 clones listed, 83% were seen once; the top ten hold 3.6%. Sequenced sample: PBMCs or T cells enriched from blood (not recorded which). These receptors all come from a woman aged 40 to 50 who had been exposed to COVID-19.

The CDR3 reads CASSLVPGSSYNEQFF. The CDR3 DNA follows: TGCGCCAGCAGCTTGGTTCCGGGTAGCTCCTACAATGAGCAGTTCTTC. The J gene is TRBJ2-1, the V gene TRBV5-1; D ambiguous. CDR1 and CDR2 from the germline V gene are SGHRS and YFSETQ. CDR3 size: 16 residues. V dropped 0 bases and J dropped 0 bases, with 10 bases sitting between them.

The gene calls are TRBV2 and TRBJ1-5, with a weak D call TRBD1 (5 bases). The CDR3 sequence is 14 residues long. V was cut by 4 bases and J by 5 bases, with 12 bases left in between. CDR1 is SNHLY, CDR2 FYNNEI, per germline. Here the CDR3 reads CASSGGRRYQPQHF. CDR3 in DNA: TGTGCCAGCAGTGGGGGCAGAAGGTATCAGCCCCAGCATTTT.

The V and J genes are TRBV2 and TRBJ2-7, with TRBD1 identical over 10 bases. J was trimmed by 2 bases and V by 5 bases; bases with no gene match: 6. Germline CDR1 and CDR2: SNHLY and FYNNEI. CDR3 length: 15 residues. In DNA, the CDR3 is TGTGCCAGCAGTCAGGGGACAGGGGTCCCCTACGAGCAGTACTTC. It yields the protein CASSQGTGVPYEQYF.

This clone came up a few times. This chain links TRBV24-1 with TRBJ2-2; TRBD2 might be the D (5 bases). The germline V gene encodes CDR1 KGHDR and CDR2 SFDVKD. The CDR3 sequence is 15 residues long. Trimming removed 2 bases from V and 2 bases from J, with 8 bases in between. The CDR3: CATSDSEGNTGELFF. The CDR3 DNA follows: TGTGCCACCAGTGATTCTGAGGGTAACACCGGGGAGCTGTTTTTT.

This chain uses TRBV4-1 with TRBJ1-2; TRBD1 aligns across 10 bases. The CDR3 is 16 residues long. The J segment lost 0 bases and the V segment lost 1 base, leaving 2 bases of the junction unmatched. The germline V gene encodes CDR1 MGHRA and CDR2 YSYEKL. The CDR3 sequence: CASSQAGQGANYGYTF. The DNA of the CDR3 is TGCGCCAGCAGCCAAGCTGGACAGGGGGCTAACTATGGCTACACCTTC.

The chain carries TRBV6-2 or TRBV6-3 and TRBJ1-2; D is undetermined. The CDR3 contains 15 residues. CDR1 and CDR2 from the germline V gene are MNHEY and SVGEGT. Trimming cost V 2 bases and J 5 bases, with 15 bases left between them. CDR3 coding DNA: TGTGCCAGCAGTTACCCAGAGGTGAATCCTTATGGCTACACCTTC. Translation: CASSYPEVNPYGYTF.

The rearrangement links TRBV7-9 to TRBJ1-2, with TRBD1 identical over 7 bases. Germline V gene lookup returns CDR1 SEHNR and CDR2 FQNEAQ (reference sequence). There are 14 residues in the CDR3. V was pared by 0 bases and J by 6 bases, with 4 bases of the junction left unmatched. The DNA of the CDR3 is TGTGCCAGCAGCTTAGCGGGACAGAGGAATGGCTACACCTTC. Encoded protein: CASSLAGQRNGYTF.

The rearrangement uses TRBV6-5 and TRBJ1-1; D is unclear. This CDR3 has 15 amino acids. In germline, CDR1 is MNHEY, CDR2 SVGAGI. Trimming pared 5 bases from V and 4 bases from J, leaving 17 bases between. The DNA for the CDR3 is TGTGCCAGCAGTCCTCAACGGGGATCGGGCACTGAAGCTTTCTTT. Amino acid sequence: CASSPQRGSGTEAFF.

This chain connects TRBV4-2 to TRBJ2-7; D is unclear. V lost 5 bases, J lost 0 bases, and 8 bases lay in between. The CDR3 consists of 13 residues. Germline CDR1 is LGHNA and CDR2 is YNFKEQ. In DNA form, the CDR3 reads TGTGCCAGCAGCGCACAGTCCTCCTACGAGCAGTACTTC. Translation: CASSAQSSYEQYF.

The CDR3 loop is CASSGTGNTQYF. DNA of the CDR3: TGTGCCAGCAGTGGGACAGGGAATACGCAGTATTTT. The rearrangement joins TRBV12-3 or TRBV12-4 to TRBJ2-3, with 9 bases matching TRBD1. The CDR3 has 12 amino acids. J lost 7 bases, V lost 5 bases, and 1 base had no gene match.

This rearrangement joins TRBV6-1 to TRBJ2-3; 16 bases fit TRBD2. CDR1 MNHNS and CDR2 SASEGT come from the germline V gene. The V and J ends lost 1 base and 3 bases, in that order; junction bases with no gene match: 7. The CDR3 has 19 residues. The CDR3 DNA reads TGTGCCAGCAGTGAAGAGGGACTAGCGGGGGGGCCTCGGACAGATACGCAGTATTTT. Translated: CASSEEGLAGGPRTDTQYF.

This clone came up a few times. In the same sample, other DNA sequences code for this CDR3. This rearrangement joins TRBV4-2 to TRBJ1-2, with TRBD1 identical over 8 bases. The CDR3 extends over 12 amino acids. V lost 4 bases, J lost 8 bases, and 3 bases stayed unmatched. The germline V gene has CDR1 LGHNA and CDR2 YNFKEQ. CDR3 residues: CASSLDRDGYTF. Here the CDR3 DNA reads TGTGCCAGCAGCCTGGACAGGGACGGCTACACCTTC.

V and J are TRBV2 and TRBJ2-7, with D maybe TRBD1 (6 bases). Germline values: CDR1 SNHLY, CDR2 FYNNEI. This CDR3 contains 13 residues. V lost 5 bases and J 5 bases, leaving 13 bases between the germline ends. CDR3 loop: CASSPTGLDEQYF. The CDR3, as DNA: TGTGCCAGCAGTCCGACAGGTCTGGACGAGCAGTACTTC.

This chain joins TRBV23-1 and TRBJ1-1; no clear D gene. TRBV23-1 is flagged as an ORF with uncertain function. V lost 6 bases and J 5 bases, leaving 16 bases between the germline ends. The CDR3 consists of 14 residues. For the CDR3, the DNA is TGCGCCAGCAGGGAAATCAAGGAGGATACTGAAGCTTTCTTT. It translates to CASREIKEDTEAFF.

V is TRBV6-2 or TRBV6-3 and J is TRBJ1-1; D is undetermined. Germline assignment: CDR1 MNHEY and CDR2 SVGEGT. The V end lost 6 bases, the J end lost 1 base, and 18 bases lay between the germline ends. The CDR3 has 16 residues. The CDR3 here is CASSLGLTARNTEAFF. CDR3 sequence (DNA): TGTGCCAGCAGCCTCGGACTGACGGCCCGGAACACTGAAGCTTTCTTT.

The J gene is TRBJ1-2, the V gene TRBV19; D is unclear. The CDR3 consists of 11 residues. Trimming removed 6 bases at V and 1 base at J, with 3 bases between. Looked up from germline, CDR1 is LNHDA and CDR2 is SQIVND (reference sequence). The CDR3 protein is CASSYNYGYTF. CDR3 nucleotides: TGTGCCAGTAGCTATAACTATGGCTACACCTTC.